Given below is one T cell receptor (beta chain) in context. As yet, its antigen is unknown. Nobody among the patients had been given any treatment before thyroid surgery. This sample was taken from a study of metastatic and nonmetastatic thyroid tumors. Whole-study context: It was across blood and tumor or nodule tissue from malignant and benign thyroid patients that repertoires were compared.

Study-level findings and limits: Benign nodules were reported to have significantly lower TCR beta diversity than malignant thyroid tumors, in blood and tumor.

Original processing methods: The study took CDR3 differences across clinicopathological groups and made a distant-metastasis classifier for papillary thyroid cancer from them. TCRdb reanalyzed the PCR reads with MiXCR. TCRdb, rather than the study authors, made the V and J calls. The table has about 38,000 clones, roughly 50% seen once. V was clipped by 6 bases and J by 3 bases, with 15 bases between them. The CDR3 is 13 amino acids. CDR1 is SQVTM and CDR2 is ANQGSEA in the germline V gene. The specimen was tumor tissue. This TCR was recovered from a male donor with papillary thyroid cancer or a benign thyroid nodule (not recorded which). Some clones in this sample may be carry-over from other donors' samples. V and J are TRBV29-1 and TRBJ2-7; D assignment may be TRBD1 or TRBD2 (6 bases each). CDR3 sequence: CSVEGGEVYEQYF. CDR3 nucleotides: TGCAGCGTCGAGGGGGGAGAAGTCTACGAGCAGTACTTC.